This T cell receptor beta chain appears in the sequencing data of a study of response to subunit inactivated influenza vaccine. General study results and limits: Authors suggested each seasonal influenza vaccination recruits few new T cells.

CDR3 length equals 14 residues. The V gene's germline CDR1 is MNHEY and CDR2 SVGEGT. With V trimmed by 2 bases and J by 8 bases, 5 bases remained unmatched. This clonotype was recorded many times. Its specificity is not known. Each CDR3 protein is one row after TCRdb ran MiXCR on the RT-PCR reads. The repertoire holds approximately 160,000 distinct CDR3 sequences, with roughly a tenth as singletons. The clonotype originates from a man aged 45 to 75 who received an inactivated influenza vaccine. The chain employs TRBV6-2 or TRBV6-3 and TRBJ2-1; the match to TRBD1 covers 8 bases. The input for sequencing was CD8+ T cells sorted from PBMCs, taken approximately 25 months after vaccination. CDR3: CASSYGTGGDEQFF. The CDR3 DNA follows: TGTGCCAGCAGTTACGGGACAGGTGGAGATGAGCAGTTCTTC.